This section outlines one T cell receptor beta chain sequence together with its context. The antigen remains unidentified. Together with a sample-barcoded 5' primer, a J-beta primer mix was included in a second PCR lasting roughly 7 to 11 cycles. A single record per CDR3 protein comes from TCRdb applying MiXCR to the 5' RACE reads. The data show over 1.5 million distinct CDR3 sequences, with about 50% seen just once and approximately 2% held by the top ten. The data were taken from a study of blood T cells in healthy people across ages. The CDR3 is made up of 14 amino acids. V was shortened by 4 bases and J by 6 bases, with 14 bases between the two germline ends. CDR1 and CDR2 (germline): LGHNA, YSLEER. Donors ranged from about 6 to 90 years old and were healthy Caucasians in Russia. Points from the study as a whole: Bulk PBMC profiling left naive and antigen-experienced comparisons inconclusive. With age, beta diversity per million T cells declined roughly linearly, significantly by 40. Investigators viewed diversity estimates from one million T cells as underestimates, the study reported.

The clonotype originates from a woman in her 40s in good health. Sequencing was done on a sample of blood. The rearrangement joins TRBV4-3 to TRBJ2-3; either TRBD1 or TRBD2 may supply D (5 bases each). CDR3 amino acids: CASSRGTLGDTQYF. In DNA, the CDR3 is TGCGCCAGCAGCCGAGGGACCTTAGGGGATACGCAGTATTTT.